This TCR beta chain was captured in a study of lymphopenia after photon versus proton radiotherapy. Study-level results: Only patients who died were analyzed for survival; proton advantage is unproven. Under photons, naive T cells and diversity fell while effector/memory populations rose. Oligoclonal CD8+ Temra expansion after nadir drove photon patients' diversity drop.

Some clones are missing from TCRdb's copy, which holds only in-frame ones; the method was immunoSEQ multiplex PCR. The sample lists about 68,000 clones, more than 75% occurring once. Germline-derived CDR1 and CDR2 are SGHRS and YFSETQ. The CDR3 runs 15 residues. Trimming removed 4 bases from V and 5 bases from J, with 18 bases in between. For this clone: Its specificity is unknown.

This specimen consisted of peripheral blood, obtained from a patient treated with photon-based radiotherapy. The V call is TRBV5-1, the J call TRBJ1-1; the D gene is possibly TRBD1 (5 bases). This receptor was obtained from a woman in her sixties or seventies with pancreatic cancer. CDR3 sequence (DNA): TGCGCCAGCAGCATGGCGGGTCAAAGGGGAACTGAAGCTTTCTTT. It specifies CASSMAGQRGTEAFF.